The 11 T cell receptor beta chains given below trace back to one sample, sequenced in a study of spatial heterogeneity in lung cancer. Time point reported: blood at routine non-recurrence follow-up after resection. Tumor, nontumor lung or frozen PBMC supplied whole RNA, sequenced without sorting. TCRdb reanalysed the 5' RACE reads using MiXCR and keeps one entry per CDR3 protein. This table holds some 110,000 distinct CDR3 sequences, 10% to 15% found once. This specimen was PBMCs, taken at follow-up. The receptors originated from a male donor with early-stage non-small cell lung cancer.

This clonotype was counted many times. The chain employs TRBV20-1 and TRBJ1-5, with no clear D. Between the trimmed V and J ends, which lost 4 bases and 7 bases, there was a span of 14 bases. This CDR3 comprises 13 residues. Germline assignment: CDR1 DFQATT and CDR2 SNEGSKA (reference sequence). The CDR3 loop reads CSATTLPGQPQHF. The CDR3 coding sequence is TGCAGTGCTACGACACTCCCTGGGCAGCCCCAGCATTTT.

The chain carries TRBV4-1 and TRBJ2-7; 9 bases agree with TRBD2. V lost 2 bases, J lost 1 base, and 9 bases stayed unmatched. This CDR3 has 17 amino acids. Germline CDR1 is MGHRA and CDR2 is YSYEKL. The CDR3 DNA follows: TGCGCCAGCAGCCAACAAGATATTCTAGCGGGGTCCTACGAGCAGTACTTC. Amino acids: CASSQQDILAGSYEQYF.

The CDR3 loop reads CASSLLVSPLHF. The CDR3 region has the DNA TGTGCCAGCAGCTTACTTGTTTCACCCCTCCACTTT. This chain links TRBV7-2 with TRBJ1-6, with unresolved D. The CDR3 spans 12 residues. Germline V gene sequence: CDR1 SGHTA, CDR2 FQGNSA. V was cut by 2 bases and J by 9 bases, with 5 bases left in between.

This clonotype was counted only a few times. The chain links TRBV24-1 to TRBJ1-1, with TRBD1 matching 9 bases. The CDR3 loop spans 12 amino acids. Germline V CDR1 and CDR2: KGHDR, SFDVKD. Trimming cost V 7 bases and J 9 bases; bases outside gene matches: 5. The CDR3 nucleotides read TGTGCCACCAGAACCGGGACAGGGAAAGCTTTCTTT. It specifies CATRTGTGKAFF.

The chain combines TRBV30 with TRBJ1-2; 8 nucleotides align to TRBD1. The V gene's germline CDR1 is GTSNPN and CDR2 SVGIG (reference sequence). The V gene end was trimmed by 0 bases and the J gene end by 5 bases; junction bases not matched to a gene: 5. CDR3 size: 14 residues. In nucleotides, the CDR3 is TGTGCCTGGAGTGTACAGGGGGGATTATATGGCTACACCTTC. Residues: CAWSVQGGLYGYTF.

This clonotype was seen a handful of times. This sequence joins TRBV5-1 and TRBJ1-1; D unclear. The germline V gene has CDR1 SGHRS and CDR2 YFSETQ. The CDR3 is 15 residues long. Trimming cost V 4 bases and J 0 bases, with 13 bases left between them. The CDR3: CASSRFNILNTEAFF. The CDR3 region has the DNA TGCGCCAGCAGCCGGTTTAATATTCTGAACACTGAAGCTTTCTTT.

This chain links TRBV3-1 with TRBJ1-4, with no clear D. Germline CDR1 and CDR2: LGHDT and YNNKEL (reference sequence). This CDR3 contains 14 residues. V was cut by 0 bases and J by 11 bases, with 13 bases left in between. As DNA, the CDR3 is TGTGCCAGCAGCCAAGATGTACGTTCTGGGAAACTGTTTTTT. Protein sequence: CASSQDVRSGKLFF.

The CDR3 nucleotides are TGTGCCAGCAGTCCGGAATCTAACACAGATACGCAGTATTTT. Protein: CASSPESNTDTQYF. The chain is built from TRBV2 and TRBJ2-3; no clear D gene. Trimming shortened V by 5 bases and J by 2 bases, and 11 bases separated the two germline ends. The CDR3 length is 14 residues. CDR1 and CDR2 from the germline V gene are SNHLY and FYNNEI.

The chain is built from TRBV7-3 and TRBJ2-4; D not resolved. The CDR3 extends over 14 amino acids. Trimming shortened V by 1 base and J by 8 bases, and 12 bases separated the two germline ends. Germline CDR1 and CDR2: SGHTA and FQGTGA. Here the CDR3 DNA reads TGTGCCAGCAGCTTAAGGCCAACCGAGGACATTCAGTACTTC. This gives the protein CASSLRPTEDIQYF.

This clonotype came up many times. The genes are TRBV6-5 and TRBJ2-7, with D tentatively TRBD1 (6 bases). The germline V gene encodes CDR1 MNHEY and CDR2 SVGAGI. The germline V and J ends were trimmed by 6 bases and 0 bases, with 18 bases remaining between them. The CDR3 length is 16 residues. DNA of the CDR3: TGTGCCAGCAGCGGGACCCGACAGGCGTTCTCCTACGAGCAGTACTTC. It specifies CASSGTRQAFSYEQYF.

This clonotype occurred many times. The V gene is TRBV2, the J gene TRBJ1-2; TRBD1 is a possible D gene (6 bases). This CDR3 contains 12 residues. V was clipped by 4 bases and J by 6 bases, with 9 bases between them. CDR1 is SNHLY, CDR2 FYNNEI, per germline. CDR3: CASSVGGDGYTF. The CDR3 DNA reads as TGTGCCAGCAGTGTAGGGGGGGATGGCTACACCTTC.